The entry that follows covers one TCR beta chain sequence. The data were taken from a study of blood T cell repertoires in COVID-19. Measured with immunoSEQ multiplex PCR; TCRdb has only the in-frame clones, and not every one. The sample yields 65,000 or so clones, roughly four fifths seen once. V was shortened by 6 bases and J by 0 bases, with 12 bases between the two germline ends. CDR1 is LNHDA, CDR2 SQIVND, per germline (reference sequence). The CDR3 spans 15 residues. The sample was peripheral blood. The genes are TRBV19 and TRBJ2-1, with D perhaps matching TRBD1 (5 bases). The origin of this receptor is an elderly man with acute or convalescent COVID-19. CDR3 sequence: CASSQDTSSYNEQFF. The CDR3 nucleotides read TGTGCCAGTAGCCAGGACACGAGCTCCTACAATGAGCAGTTCTTC.